These T cell receptor beta chains were read from a single sample in a study of Ad26.COV2.S vaccination and SARS-CoV-2 variants. Clones were read by immunoSEQ multiplex PCR, and TCRdb kept only the in-frame ones, dropping some. The data contain a few hundred thousand clones, 75% to 95% of them singletons. This specimen consisted of peripheral blood, obtained in a trial of Ad26.COV2.S vaccine versus placebo. The receptors stem from a person aged 18-65 years who received the Ad26.COV2.S COVID-19 vaccine or a placebo. Each CDR3 is given with its conserved first and last residue. Each record gives: CDR3 DNA, CDR3 protein, V gene, clone size, D gene, J gene. The D gene is left open where the match is weak. A clone size is listed for some rows: how often the clone was seen (once, few, many), or a class if it is expanded.

TGTGCCAGCTTTAGCGGACAGAATAATTCACCCCTCCACTTT	CASFSGQNNSPLHF	TRBV6-5	-	-	TRBJ1-6
TGTGCCAGCTCACCACCGGACTACAATGAGCAGTTCTTC	CASSPPDYNEQFF	TRBV18	-	-	TRBJ2-1
TGTGCCAGCAGCTTATCCAGGGGGCTTCAAGAGACCCAGTACTTC	CASSLSRGLQETQYF	TRBV11-2	-	TRBD1	TRBJ2-5
TGCAGCGTCCGGGACAGGGGTTCCTACGAGCAGTACTTC	CSVRDRGSYEQYF	TRBV29-1	-	TRBD1	TRBJ2-7
TGTGCCACCAGCAGAGACCGGGGAGTTTACAATGAGCAGTTCTTC	CATSRDRGVYNEQFF	TRBV15	-	-	TRBJ2-1
TGTGCCAGCAGACTAATAGCGGGAGATGAGCAGTTCTTC	CASRLIAGDEQFF	TRBV7-2	-	TRBD2	TRBJ2-1
TGTGCCAGCATCGGGCCAGGGGACAGCACAGATACGCAGTATTTT	CASIGPGDSTDTQYF	TRBV28	-	-	TRBJ2-3
TGTGCCAGCAGTGAATTACAGGGCGAACAAGAGACCCAGTACTTC	CASSELQGEQETQYF	TRBV6-1	-	-	TRBJ2-5
TGTGCCAGTAGTATCTTCCTTTACAATGAGCAGTTCTTC	CASSIFLYNEQFF	TRBV19	-	-	TRBJ2-1
TGTGCCAGCAGCTTAGGCGGGGGGAGACACTCATTCTACGAGCAGTACTTC	CASSLGGGRHSFYEQYF	TRBV7-9	-	TRBD2	TRBJ2-7
TGTGCCAGCAGCCAATCGACGGAATACAATGAGCAGTTCTTC	CASSQSTEYNEQFF	TRBV3-1/TRBV3-2	-	-	TRBJ2-1
TGTGCCTGGAGTCGACGGGCGAACACTGAAGCTTTCTTT	CAWSRRANTEAFF	TRBV30	-	-	TRBJ1-1
TGTGCCAGCAGCCCAGACACCCACTATGGCTACACCTTC	CASSPDTHYGYTF	TRBV11-2	-	-	TRBJ1-2
TGTGCCAGCAACGAGGCTCGACTAACATACAATGAGCAGTTCTTC	CASNEARLTYNEQFF	TRBV7-9	-	-	TRBJ2-1
TGCGCCAGCAGTCGGGGGGACAGGGGCACAGATACGCAGTATTTT	CASSRGDRGTDTQYF	TRBV5-1	once	TRBD1	TRBJ2-3
TGTGCCAGCAGCTTAGCCACCAACACTGAAGCTTTCTTT	CASSLATNTEAFF	TRBV13	-	-	TRBJ1-1
TGTGCCACCAGTCTGGACAGGGGAAGAAATCAGCCCCAGCATTTT	CATSLDRGRNQPQHF	TRBV15	few	TRBD1	TRBJ1-5
TGCGCCAGCAGCCAACCCGGGGAGCTGTTTTTT	CASSQPGELFF	TRBV4-1	-	-	TRBJ2-2
TGTGCCAGCAGGGACAGGGGGCCGTACAATGAGCAGTTCTTC	CASRDRGPYNEQFF	TRBV11-2	-	TRBD1	TRBJ2-1
TGCGCCAGCAGCCAAGACATGAACTATGGCTACACCTTC	CASSQDMNYGYTF	TRBV4-1	-	-	TRBJ1-2
TGTGCCAGCAGTTCCCCTGAAGAGACCCAGTACTTC	CASSSPEETQYF	TRBV12-3/TRBV12-4	-	-	TRBJ2-5
TGTGCCAGCAGCTTGGGACAGGATAGGACACCCCTCCACTTT	CASSLGQDRTPLHF	TRBV7-8	-	TRBD1	TRBJ1-6
TGTGCCAGCAGCCCCGACCCAACAGGGGTCGGTCAGCCCCAGCATTTT	CASSPDPTGVGQPQHF	TRBV3-1/TRBV3-2	-	TRBD1	TRBJ1-5
TGTGCCAGTAGTATATTCCCCTCGGCGAATGAGCAGTTCTTC	CASSIFPSANEQFF	TRBV19	-	-	TRBJ2-1
TGTGCCAGTAGTATCTCCCTAGCGGGAGTTGAGCAGTTCTTC	CASSISLAGVEQFF	TRBV19	-	TRBD2	TRBJ2-1
TGTGCCAGCAGCTCCAATTTAGGCAGCCTTAACTATGGCTACACCTTC	CASSSNLGSLNYGYTF	TRBV13	-	-	TRBJ1-2
TGTGCCAGTAGTATCCCTTCCTTTGGGGCTTCTGGGGCCAACGTCCTGACTTTC	CASSIPSFGASGANVLTF	TRBV19	-	-	TRBJ2-6
TGTGCTAGTGGTAGGGACGGGGGACGTGAAAAACTGTTTTTT	CASGRDGGREKLFF	TRBV12-5	-	-	TRBJ1-4
TGCGCCAGCAGCTTGGGGACAGGGGGCACAGATACGCAGTATTTT	CASSLGTGGTDTQYF	TRBV5-1	-	TRBD1	TRBJ2-3
TGTGCCAGCAGGGACAGCCAAAACCTTAACTATGGCTACACCTTC	CASRDSQNLNYGYTF	TRBV5-4	-	-	TRBJ1-2
TGCGCCAGCAGCACCGACAGGGGTATCACTGAAGCTTTCTTT	CASSTDRGITEAFF	TRBV5-1	-	TRBD1	TRBJ1-1
TGTGCCAGCAGTGAACGGGGGGCCTCCTATGGCTACACCTTC	CASSERGASYGYTF	TRBV2	once	-	TRBJ1-2
TGTGCCAGCAGCTTGGTGGCGGGAGGTAGCTACGAGCAGTACTTC	CASSLVAGGSYEQYF	TRBV5-4	-	TRBD2	TRBJ2-7
TGTGCCAGCAGCTTGGAGGGGACTCAGGGCTACACCTTC	CASSLEGTQGYTF	TRBV5-4	-	-	TRBJ1-2
TGTGCCAGTAGTATGAGGGTCCCCAGGCAGAACACTGAAGCTTTCTTT	CASSMRVPRQNTEAFF	TRBV19	-	-	TRBJ1-1
TGTGCCAGCAGTTTTCCATTAGGGGCAGGGACCATGAACACTGAAGCTTTCTTT	CASSFPLGAGTMNTEAFF	TRBV28	-	-	TRBJ1-1
TGTGCCAGCAGCTCCGAAGGGCAGGGGTCTTCCCCCTCCTACGAGCAGTACTTC	CASSSEGQGSSPSYEQYF	TRBV7-9	-	-	TRBJ2-7
TGTGCCAGCTCTCCAAGCGCGGACTCCTACGAGCAGTACTTC	CASSPSADSYEQYF	TRBV18	-	-	TRBJ2-7
TGTGCCAGCAAGGGACTAGCGGGAAACACAGATACGCAGTATTTT	CASKGLAGNTDTQYF	TRBV27	-	TRBD2	TRBJ2-3
TGCGCCAGCAGCCAAGATCGGGCGGCTCCTACCTACGAGCAGTACTTC	CASSQDRAAPTYEQYF	TRBV4-3	-	-	TRBJ2-7
TGTGCCAGCAGCCCCCTCCGGGGGGCTTACTCTGGAAACACCATATATTTT	CASSPLRGAYSGNTIYF	TRBV9	-	-	TRBJ1-3
TGTGCCAGCAGCCAGCATACAGGGCTCACTGAAGCTTTCTTT	CASSQHTGLTEAFF	TRBV5-6	-	-	TRBJ1-1
TGTGCCAGCAGCGTAAGAGAGAGCACAGATACGCAGTATTTT	CASSVRESTDTQYF	TRBV9	-	-	TRBJ2-3
TGCGCCAGCAGCACCGGACAGGGTATGAACACCGGGGAGCTGTTTTTT	CASSTGQGMNTGELFF	TRBV5-1	-	TRBD1	TRBJ2-2
TGCGCCAGCAGCGCCCGACTAGCGGGAGGTAGCAATGAGCAGTTCTTC	CASSARLAGGSNEQFF	TRBV5-1	-	TRBD2	TRBJ2-1
TGTGCCAGCAGTGAACAAGGCGGGACGAACACCGGGGAGCTGTTTTTT	CASSEQGGTNTGELFF	TRBV6-1	-	-	TRBJ2-2
TGTGCCAGCAGCTCCTGGAATCTCGGGACTAGCGGGAGACATGAGCAGTTCTTC	CASSSWNLGTSGRHEQFF	TRBV7-9	-	TRBD2	TRBJ2-1
TGTGCCAGCAGCCTAAATCTAGCCAAAAACATTCAGTACTTC	CASSLNLAKNIQYF	TRBV5-4	-	-	TRBJ2-4
TGTGCCAGCAGCAAACGAAGGAGCGGGTTGACGCAGTATTTT	CASSKRRSGLTQYF	TRBV21-1	-	-	TRBJ2-3
TGTGCCAGCAGCTTTGCCCCCGGACTAGCGGCTTGTGGTGAGCAGTTCTTC	CASSFAPGLAACGEQFF	TRBV12-1	-	-	TRBJ2-1
TGTGCCAGCGCGACAGGGACTGGAAACACCATATATTTT	CASATGTGNTIYF	TRBV19	-	TRBD1	TRBJ1-3
TGTGCCAGTCAGGGCGGGGGCCGAGGCAAAAACATTCAGTACTTC	CASQGGGRGKNIQYF	TRBV6-5	-	-	TRBJ2-4
TGTGCCAGCAGTGATCCGGGACAGGGGGGATACGAGCAGTACTTC	CASSDPGQGGYEQYF	TRBV2	-	TRBD1	TRBJ2-7
TGTGCCAGCAGCTTAGGGGTCCAAAGCACAGATACGCAGTATTTT	CASSLGVQSTDTQYF	TRBV11-3	-	-	TRBJ2-3
TGTGCCAGCAGCTCTGGGGTTCCAGGGGAGGTAGGAACCGGGGAGCTGTTTTTT	CASSSGVPGEVGTGELFF	TRBV5-6	-	-	TRBJ2-2